This TCR beta chain was sequenced in a study of cytomegalovirus exposure and HLA in healthy donors. The CDR3 runs to 14 residues. Trimming stripped 0 bases from V and 7 bases from J, with 7 bases between. CDR1 and CDR2 from the germline V gene are SGHVS and FNYEAQ. Here immunoSEQ multiplex PCR was the method, and the copy in TCRdb shows in-frame clones only, minus some. The data hold approximately 120,000 clones, with approximately 91% observed a single time. The sample comprised PBMCs. The sequence was obtained from a woman aged 18-29 years in good health and CMV-seronegative. The gene calls are TRBV7-6 and TRBJ1-6; D is undetermined. The CDR3 region has the DNA TGTGCCAGCAGCTTAGCCTCAGGAAATTCACCCCTCCACTTT. This translates into CASSLASGNSPLHF.